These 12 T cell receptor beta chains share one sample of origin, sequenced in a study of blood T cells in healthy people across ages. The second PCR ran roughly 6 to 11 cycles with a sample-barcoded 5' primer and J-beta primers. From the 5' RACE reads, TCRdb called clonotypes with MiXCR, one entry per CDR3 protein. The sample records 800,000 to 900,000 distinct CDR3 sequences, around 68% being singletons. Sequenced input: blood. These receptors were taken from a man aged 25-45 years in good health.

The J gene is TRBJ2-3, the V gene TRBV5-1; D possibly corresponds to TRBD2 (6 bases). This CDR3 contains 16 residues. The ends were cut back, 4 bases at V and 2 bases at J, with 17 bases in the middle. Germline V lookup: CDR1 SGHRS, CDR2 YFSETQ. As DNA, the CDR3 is TGCGCCAGCAGCATCGTTGGTAGCGGCACCACAGATACGCAGTATTTT. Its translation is CASSIVGSGTTDTQYF.

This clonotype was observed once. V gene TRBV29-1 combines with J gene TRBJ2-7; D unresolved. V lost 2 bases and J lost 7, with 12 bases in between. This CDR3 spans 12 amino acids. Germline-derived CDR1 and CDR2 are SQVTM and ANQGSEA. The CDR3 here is CSVEWQYNEQYF. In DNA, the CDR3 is TGCAGCGTTGAATGGCAGTACAATGAGCAGTACTTC.

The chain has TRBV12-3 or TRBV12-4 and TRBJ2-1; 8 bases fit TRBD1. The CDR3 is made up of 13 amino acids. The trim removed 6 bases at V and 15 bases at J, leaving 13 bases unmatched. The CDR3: CASRGTGVLSGFF. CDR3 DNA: TGTGCCAGCAGGGGGACAGGCGTACTCAGCGGGTTCTTC.

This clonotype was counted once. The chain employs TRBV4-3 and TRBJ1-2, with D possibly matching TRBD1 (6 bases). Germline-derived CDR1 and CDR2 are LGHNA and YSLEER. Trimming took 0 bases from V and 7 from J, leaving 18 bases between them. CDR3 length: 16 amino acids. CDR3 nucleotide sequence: TGCGCCAGCAGCCAAGAGAATTGGGAGGGGGGCGGTGGCTACACCTTC. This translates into CASSQENWEGGGGYTF.

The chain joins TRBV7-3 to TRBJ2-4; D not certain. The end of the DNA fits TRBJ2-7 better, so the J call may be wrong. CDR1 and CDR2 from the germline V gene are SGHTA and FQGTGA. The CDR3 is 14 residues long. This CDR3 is CASSLGGPFYEQYF. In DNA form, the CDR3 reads TGTGCCAGCAGCCTGGGCGGCCCATTCTACGAGCAGTACTTC.

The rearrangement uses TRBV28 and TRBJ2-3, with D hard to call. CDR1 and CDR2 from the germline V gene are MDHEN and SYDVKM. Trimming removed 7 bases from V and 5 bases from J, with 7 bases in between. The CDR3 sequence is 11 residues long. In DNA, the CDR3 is TGTGCCAGCAATGCGCGAGATACGCAGTATTTT. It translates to CASNARDTQYF. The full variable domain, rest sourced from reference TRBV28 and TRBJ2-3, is DVKVTQSSRYLVKRTGEKVFLECVQDMDHENMFWYRQDPGLGLRLIYFSYDVKMKEKGDIPEGYSVSREKKERFSLILESASTNQTSMYLCASNARDTQYFGPGTRLTVL.

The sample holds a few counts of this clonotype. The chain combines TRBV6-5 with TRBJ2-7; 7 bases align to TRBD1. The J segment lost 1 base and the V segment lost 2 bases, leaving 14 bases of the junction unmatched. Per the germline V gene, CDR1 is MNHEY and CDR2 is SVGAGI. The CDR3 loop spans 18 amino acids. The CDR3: CASSYGRPLRDRSYEQYF. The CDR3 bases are TGTGCCAGCAGTTACGGGAGACCCCTCCGGGACAGATCCTACGAGCAGTACTTC.

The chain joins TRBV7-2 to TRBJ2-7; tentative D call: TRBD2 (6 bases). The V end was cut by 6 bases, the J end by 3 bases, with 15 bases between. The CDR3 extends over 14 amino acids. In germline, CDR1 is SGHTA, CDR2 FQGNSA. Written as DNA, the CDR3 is TGTGCCAGCAGAACCGGGACGGAGGGCTACGAGCAGTACTTC. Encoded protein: CASRTGTEGYEQYF.

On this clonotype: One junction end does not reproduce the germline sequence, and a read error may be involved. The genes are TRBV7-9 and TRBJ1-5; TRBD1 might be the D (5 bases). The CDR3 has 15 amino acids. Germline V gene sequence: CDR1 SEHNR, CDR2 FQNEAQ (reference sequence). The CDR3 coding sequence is TGTGCCTGCAGCTTAGACGGACACGAGTTTTGGCCCCAGCATTTT. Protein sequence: CACSLDGHEFWPQHF.

CDR3 loop: CASSYIGVEGYTF. The CDR3 DNA follows: TGTGCCAGCAGTTACATAGGGGTAGAGGGCTACACCTTC. The rearrangement uses TRBV6-5 and TRBJ1-2, with D possibly TRBD1 on 5 matching bases. V lost 2 bases and J 8 bases, leaving 12 bases between the germline ends. CDR3 length: 13 amino acids. Germline loops: CDR1 MNHEY, CDR2 SVGAGI.

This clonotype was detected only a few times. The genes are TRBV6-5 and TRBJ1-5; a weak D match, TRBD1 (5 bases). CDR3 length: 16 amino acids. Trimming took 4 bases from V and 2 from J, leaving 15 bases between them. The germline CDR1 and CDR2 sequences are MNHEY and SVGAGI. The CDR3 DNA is TGTGCCAGCAGTTCCCATGGGAGGGGAGGCAATCAGCCCCAGCATTTT. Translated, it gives CASSSHGRGGNQPQHF.

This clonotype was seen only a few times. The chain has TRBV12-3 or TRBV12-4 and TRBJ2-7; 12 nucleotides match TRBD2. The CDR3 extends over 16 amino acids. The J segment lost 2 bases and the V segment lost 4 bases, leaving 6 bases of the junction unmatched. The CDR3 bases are TGTGCCAGCAGTTCAAGACGGACTAGCGGGGCCTACGAGCAGTACTTC. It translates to CASSSRRTSGAYEQYF.